The clone carrying this T cell receptor beta chain is a singleton in its sample. Its specificity is not known. Both 60 Vbeta primers and 13 Jbeta primers went into the PCR. TCRdb keeps only in-frame clones here, not all; method: immunoSEQ multiplex PCR. In the table there are about 110,000 clones, roughly two thirds of which are singletons. These data belong to a study of cytomegalovirus exposure and HLA in healthy donors. Trimming removed 4 bases at V and 3 bases at J, with 13 bases between. CDR3 length equals 14 residues. Germline CDR1 is SGDLS and CDR2 is YYNGEE. Findings of the study overall: A few of the chains that were CMV-associated were confirmed in vitro to be specific for CMV antigens.

The sample taken for sequencing was PBMCs. This chain uses TRBV9 with TRBJ1-2, with TRBD1 as a possible D gene (5 bases). The receptor was derived from a female donor in good health and CMV-seronegative. The CDR3 loop is CASSLGTPDYGYTF. CDR3 DNA sequence: TGTGCCAGCAGCCTAGGGACTCCTGACTATGGCTACACCTTC.